The TCR beta chain described here comes from a study of post-analysis software for immune sequencing data (dated by TCRdb to 2014 to 2015). Study-wide context: Relapsing-remitting, secondary progressive and progressive-relapsing multiple sclerosis were recorded as disease courses, and subtype annotation was lacking for some patients. A subset of samples was prepared in parallel using single-end sample barcoding, then pooled and co-amplified after Illumina adapter ligation. The multiple sclerosis patient repertoires were compared with 10 or so previously published healthy control repertoires from donors aged about 6 to 28 years.

As regards this clonotype: The antigen it recognizes is unknown. Base qualities are not provided; no much larger clone lies one nucleotide away.

What the study reported, not specific to this receptor: Normalized Chao1 diversity was significantly lower in multiple sclerosis patients than controls, suggesting substantial peripheral T-cell clonal expansion. Direct clustering with F measure revealed strong co-clustering of samples prepared in the same batch, which led to a batch-effect correction. The control group was slightly older than the multiple sclerosis patient group. Significantly higher frequencies in patients than in controls were found for roughly 5 TRBV segments, including TRBV5-6, TRBV5-1 and TRBV20-1.

The protocol used for the library was PCR. The instrument given in TCRdb is Illumina HiSeq 2500. To reduce PCR and sequencing biases, unique molecular identifiers were built into the TCR beta cDNA libraries. Every 1 to 10 million input T cells yielded approximately 500,000 cDNA molecules, meaning each molecule approximated one T cell. Patient libraries were prepared and sequenced with the same protocol used for the earlier healthy control dataset. Within a given batch, samples were prepared together, multiplexed and sequenced on the same HiSeq lane. The source study handled its data this way. MIGEC handled the raw barcoded reads, throwing out single-read molecular identifier groups before consensus assembly and CDR3 extraction. Clonotype tables were post-analysed with VDJtools, normalizing diversity by down-sampling all datasets to the smallest sample size. To correct batch-related cross-sample contamination, repertoire overlap clustering matched CDR3 amino acid sequences but not nucleotide sequences. TCRdb passed the public sequencing reads through fastp at Q25 and MiXCR, retaining productive beta sequences. Merged by CDR3 protein, the rows form single entries marked with the most common genes and DNA. TCRdb's processing, not the authors', yielded these V and J calls. Present in this sample are fewer than 850,000 distinct CDR3 sequences, less than 35% of which were seen just once. Clones ranked in the top ten supply around 0.56% of the sample.

The germline V and J ends show losses of 7 bases and 4 bases respectively, and no gene match explains 10 bases of the junction. Inclusive of the bounding cysteine and phenylalanine, the CDR3 is 14 residues long. The entry retains the CDR3 DNA only, 42 bases that are in frame from base 1. CDR1 SGHRS and CDR2 YFSETQ were looked up in the germline V gene. TCR beta repertoires were profiled from peripheral blood of 10 to 15 young patients with multiple sclerosis to demonstrate the VDJtools post-analysis software. The multiple sclerosis patients were children and adolescents ranging in age from about 6 to 17 years.

Input material: blood. The V and J segments used are TRBV5-1 and TRBJ1-1; 7 junctional bases match TRBD1. The source of this sequence is a girl between 10 and 17 years old with multiple sclerosis. The sequenced DNA is TGCGCCAGCGCCCAGGGGGGGGCCAGCACTGAAGCTTTCTTT. The resulting protein is CASAQGGASTEAFF.